This T cell receptor beta chain appears in the sequencing data of a study of beta chain features in type 1 diabetes. Investigators reverse transcribed all isolated RNA, so they sequenced expressed TCRB transcripts. Repertoires were generated with immunoSEQ multiplex PCR, while TCRdb's copy carries only in-frame clones and drops some. The table lists approximately 340,000 clones, less than 15% of them singletons, with approximately 0.019% in the top ten. What was sequenced was naive CD4+ T cells from blood. This receptor was obtained from a woman aged 18-35 years in good health.

CDR3: CASTLRNEQFF. In DNA form, the CDR3 reads TGTGCCAGCACCCTAAGAAATGAGCAGTTCTTC. The genes are TRBV7-8 and TRBJ2-1; D ambiguous. V was clipped by 7 bases and J by 7 bases, with 8 bases between them. This CDR3 region has 11 residues. Germline V lookup: CDR1 SGHVS, CDR2 FQNEAQ.